The clone carrying this T cell receptor beta chain has only one observation. This specimen belongs to a study of tumor-infiltrating lymphocytes in localized non-small cell lung cancer. Study summary: Some samples were collected after neoadjuvant chemotherapy; smokers, never-smokers and several histologies were included.

Sequencing was performed with immunoSEQ multiplex PCR; in TCRdb, only in-frame clones are kept and a portion is missing. The sample shows about 16,000 clones, around 63% of them seen only once. The V gene lost 5 bases and the J gene lost 5 bases, with 15 bases spanning the gap. The CDR3 is 14 residues long. Germline CDR1 and CDR2: LNHDA and SQIVND (reference sequence). The clonotype was recovered from a human donor with non-small cell lung cancer. The chain couples TRBV19 to TRBJ1-2; no definite D call. Sequences were obtained from lung tumor tissue. CDR3 in amino acids: CASSPRSLQYGYTF. The CDR3 coding sequence is TGTGCCAGTAGTCCAAGAAGTTTACAGTATGGCTACACCTTC. The full variable domain, rest sourced from reference TRBV19 and TRBJ1-2, is DGGITQSPKYLFRKEGQNVTLSCEQNLNHDAMYWYRQDPGQGLRLIYYSQIVNDFQKGDIAEGYSVSREKKESFPLTVTSAQKNPTAFYLCASSPRSLQYGYTFGSGTRLTVV.